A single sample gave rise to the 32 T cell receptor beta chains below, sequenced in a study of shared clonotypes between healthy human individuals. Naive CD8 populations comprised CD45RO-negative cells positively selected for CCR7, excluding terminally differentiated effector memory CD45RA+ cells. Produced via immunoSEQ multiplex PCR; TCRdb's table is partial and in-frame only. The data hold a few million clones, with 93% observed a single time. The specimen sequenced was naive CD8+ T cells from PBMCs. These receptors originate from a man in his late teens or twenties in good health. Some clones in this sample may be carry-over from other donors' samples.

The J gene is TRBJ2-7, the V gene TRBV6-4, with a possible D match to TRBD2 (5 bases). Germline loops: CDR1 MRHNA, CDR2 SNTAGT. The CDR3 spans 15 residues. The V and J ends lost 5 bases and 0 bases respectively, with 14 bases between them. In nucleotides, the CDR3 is TGTGCCAGCAGTCCGAGACTAAATATCTCCTACGAGCAGTACTTC. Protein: CASSPRLNISYEQYF.

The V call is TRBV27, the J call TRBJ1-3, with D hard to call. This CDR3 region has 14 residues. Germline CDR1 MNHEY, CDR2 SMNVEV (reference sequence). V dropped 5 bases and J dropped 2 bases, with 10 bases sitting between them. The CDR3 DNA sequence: TGTGCCAGCAGTCCCCTTGCGACTGGAAACACCATATATTTT. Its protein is CASSPLATGNTIYF.

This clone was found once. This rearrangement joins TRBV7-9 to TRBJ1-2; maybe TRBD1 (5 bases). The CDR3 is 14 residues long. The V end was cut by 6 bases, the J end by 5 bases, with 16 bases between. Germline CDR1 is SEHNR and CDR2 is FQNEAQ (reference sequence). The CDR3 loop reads CASSSQGLRYGYTF. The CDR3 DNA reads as TGTGCCAGCAGTTCTCAGGGCCTTAGGTATGGCTACACCTTC.

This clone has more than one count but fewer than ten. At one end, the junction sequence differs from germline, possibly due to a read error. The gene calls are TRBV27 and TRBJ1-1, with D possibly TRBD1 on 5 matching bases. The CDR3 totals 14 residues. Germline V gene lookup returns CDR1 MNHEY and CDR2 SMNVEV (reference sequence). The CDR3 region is CATSGQGGNTEAFF. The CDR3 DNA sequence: TGCGCTACGAGTGGGCAGGGAGGGAACACTGAAGCTTTCTTT.

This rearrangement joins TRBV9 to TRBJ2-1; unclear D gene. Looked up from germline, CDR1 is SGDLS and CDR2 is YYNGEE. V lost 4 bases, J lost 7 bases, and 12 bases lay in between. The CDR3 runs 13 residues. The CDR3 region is CASSPRRVNEQFF. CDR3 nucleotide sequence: TGTGCCAGCAGCCCCCGAAGGGTAAATGAGCAGTTCTTC.

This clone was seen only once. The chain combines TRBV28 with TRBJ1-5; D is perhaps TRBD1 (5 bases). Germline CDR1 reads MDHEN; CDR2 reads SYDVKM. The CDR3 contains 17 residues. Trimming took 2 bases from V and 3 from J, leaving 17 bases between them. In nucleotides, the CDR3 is TGTGCCAGCAGTTTAACACGGGAGGGGTGGTCCAATCAGCCCCAGCATTTT. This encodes CASSLTREGWSNQPQHF.

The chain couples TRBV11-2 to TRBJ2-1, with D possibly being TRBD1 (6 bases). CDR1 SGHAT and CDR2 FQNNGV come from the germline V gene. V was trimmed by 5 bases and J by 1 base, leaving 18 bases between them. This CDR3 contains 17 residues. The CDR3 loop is CASSPYGGSGSYNEQFF. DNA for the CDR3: TGTGCCAGCAGCCCCTATGGGGGCAGCGGATCCTACAATGAGCAGTTCTTC.

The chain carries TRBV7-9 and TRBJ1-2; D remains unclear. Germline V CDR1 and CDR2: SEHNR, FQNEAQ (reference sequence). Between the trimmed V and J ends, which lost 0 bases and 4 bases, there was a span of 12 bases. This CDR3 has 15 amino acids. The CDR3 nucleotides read TGTGCCAGCAGCTTAGCCGAGGGTGTTAGCTATGGCTACACCTTC. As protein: CASSLAEGVSYGYTF.

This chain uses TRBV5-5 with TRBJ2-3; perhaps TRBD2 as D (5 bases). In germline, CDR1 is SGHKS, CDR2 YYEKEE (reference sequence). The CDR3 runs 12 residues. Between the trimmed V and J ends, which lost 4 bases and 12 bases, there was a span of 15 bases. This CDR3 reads CASSGGSEYQYF. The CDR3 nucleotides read TGTGCCAGCAGCGGCGGGTCAGAATATCAGTATTTT.

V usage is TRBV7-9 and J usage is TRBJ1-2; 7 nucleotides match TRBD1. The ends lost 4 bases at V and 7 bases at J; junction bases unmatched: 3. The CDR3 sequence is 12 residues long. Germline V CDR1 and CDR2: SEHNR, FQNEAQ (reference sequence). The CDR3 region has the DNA TGTGCCAGCAGCTGGGACAGCAGTGGCTACACCTTC. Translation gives CASSWDSSGYTF.

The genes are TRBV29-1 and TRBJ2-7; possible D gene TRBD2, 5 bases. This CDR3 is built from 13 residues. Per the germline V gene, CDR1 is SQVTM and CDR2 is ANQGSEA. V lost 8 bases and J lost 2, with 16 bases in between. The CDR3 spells CSIWTGETYEQYF. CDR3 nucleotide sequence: TGCAGCATCTGGACCGGGGAGACCTACGAGCAGTACTTC.

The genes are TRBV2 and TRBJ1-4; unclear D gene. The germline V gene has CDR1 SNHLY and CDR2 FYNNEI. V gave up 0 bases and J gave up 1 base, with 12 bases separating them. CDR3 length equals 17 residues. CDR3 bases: TGTGCCAGCAGTGAAGCGCAGAGATGGGGAACTAATGAAAAACTGTTTTTT. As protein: CASSEAQRWGTNEKLFF.

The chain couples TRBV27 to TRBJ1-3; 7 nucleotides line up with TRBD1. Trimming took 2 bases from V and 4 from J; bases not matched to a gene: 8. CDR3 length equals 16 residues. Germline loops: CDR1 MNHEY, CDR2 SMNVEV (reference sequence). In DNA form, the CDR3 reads TGTGCCAGCAGTTTAACAGGGGACCTGTTCGGAAACACCATATATTTT. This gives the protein CASSLTGDLFGNTIYF.

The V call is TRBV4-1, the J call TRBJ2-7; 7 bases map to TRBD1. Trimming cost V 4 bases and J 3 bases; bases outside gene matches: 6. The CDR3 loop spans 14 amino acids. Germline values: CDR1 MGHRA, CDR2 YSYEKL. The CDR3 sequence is CASSLRDSVYEQYF. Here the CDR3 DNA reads TGCGCCAGCAGCCTCCGGGACAGCGTCTACGAGCAGTACTTC.

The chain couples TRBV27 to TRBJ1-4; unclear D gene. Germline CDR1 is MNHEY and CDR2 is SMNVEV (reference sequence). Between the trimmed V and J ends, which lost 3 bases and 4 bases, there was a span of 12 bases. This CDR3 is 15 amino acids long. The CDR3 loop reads CASSLGVRYNEKLFF. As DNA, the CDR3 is TGTGCCAGCAGTTTGGGCGTACGCTATAATGAAAAACTGTTTTTT.

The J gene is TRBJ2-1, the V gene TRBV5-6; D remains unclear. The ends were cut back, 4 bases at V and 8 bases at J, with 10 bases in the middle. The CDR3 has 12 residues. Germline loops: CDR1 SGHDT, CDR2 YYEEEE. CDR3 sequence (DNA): TGTGCCAGCAGCCCCGGTTGGGATGAGCAGTTCTTC. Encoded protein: CASSPGWDEQFF.

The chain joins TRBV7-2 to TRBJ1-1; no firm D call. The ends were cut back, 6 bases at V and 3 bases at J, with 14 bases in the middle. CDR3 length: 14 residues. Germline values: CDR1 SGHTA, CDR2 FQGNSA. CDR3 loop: CASSTQHRDTEAFF. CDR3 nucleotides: TGTGCCAGCAGTACACAGCATCGGGACACTGAAGCTTTCTTT.

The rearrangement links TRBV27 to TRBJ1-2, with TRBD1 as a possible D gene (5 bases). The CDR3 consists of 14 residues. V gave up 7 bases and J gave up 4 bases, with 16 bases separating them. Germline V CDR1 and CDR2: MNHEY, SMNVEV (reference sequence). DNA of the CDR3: TGTGCCAGCACCGCTGGGGCAGGCTCCTATGGCTACACCTTC. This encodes CASTAGAGSYGYTF.

CDR3 sequence: CASSLLTPSGEPYEQYF. In DNA form, the CDR3 reads TGTGCCAGCAGTTTACTGACACCTAGCGGGGAACCCTACGAGCAGTACTTC. The chain combines TRBV27 with TRBJ2-7; TRBD2 agrees at 9 bases. V lost 2 bases and J lost 2; bases outside the gene matches: 10. Germline V lookup: CDR1 MNHEY, CDR2 SMNVEV (reference sequence). This CDR3 comprises 17 residues.

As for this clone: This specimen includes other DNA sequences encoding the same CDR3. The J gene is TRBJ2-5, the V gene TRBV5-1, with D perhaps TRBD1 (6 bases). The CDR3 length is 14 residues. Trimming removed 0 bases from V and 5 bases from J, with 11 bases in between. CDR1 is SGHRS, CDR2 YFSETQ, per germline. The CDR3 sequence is CASSLGRGLETQYF. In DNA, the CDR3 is TGCGCCAGCAGCTTGGGAAGGGGGTTGGAGACCCAGTACTTC.

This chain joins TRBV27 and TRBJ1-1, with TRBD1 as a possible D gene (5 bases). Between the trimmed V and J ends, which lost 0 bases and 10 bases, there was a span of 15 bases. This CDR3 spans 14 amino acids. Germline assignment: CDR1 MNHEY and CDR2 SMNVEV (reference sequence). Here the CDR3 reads CASSLSFRDRGAFF. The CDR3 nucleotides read TGTGCCAGCAGTTTATCGTTCAGGGACCGGGGAGCTTTCTTT.

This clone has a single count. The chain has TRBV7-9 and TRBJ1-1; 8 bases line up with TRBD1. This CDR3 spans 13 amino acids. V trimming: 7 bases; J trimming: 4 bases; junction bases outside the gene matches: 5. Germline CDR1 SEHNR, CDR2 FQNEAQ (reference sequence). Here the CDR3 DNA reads TGTGCCAGCATGGACAGGGAGCGCACTGAAGCTTTCTTT. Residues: CASMDRERTEAFF.

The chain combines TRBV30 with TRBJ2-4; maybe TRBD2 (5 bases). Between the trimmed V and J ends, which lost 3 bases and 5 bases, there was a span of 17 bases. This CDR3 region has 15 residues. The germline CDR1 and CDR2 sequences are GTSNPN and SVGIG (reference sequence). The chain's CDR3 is CAWSWGQRPQNIQYF. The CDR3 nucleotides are TGTGCCTGGAGCTGGGGTCAGCGGCCCCAAAACATTCAGTACTTC.

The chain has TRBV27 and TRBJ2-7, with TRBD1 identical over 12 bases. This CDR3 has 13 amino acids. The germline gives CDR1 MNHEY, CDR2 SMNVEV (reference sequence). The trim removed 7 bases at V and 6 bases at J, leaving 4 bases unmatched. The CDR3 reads CASTGTGGFEQYF. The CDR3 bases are TGTGCCAGCACCGGGACAGGGGGCTTCGAGCAGTACTTC.

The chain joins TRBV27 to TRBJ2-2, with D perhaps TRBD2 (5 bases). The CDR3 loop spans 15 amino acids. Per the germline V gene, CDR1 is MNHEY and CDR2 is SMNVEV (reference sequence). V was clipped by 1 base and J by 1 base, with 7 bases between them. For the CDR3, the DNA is TGTGCCAGCAGTTTATTTCGGGAGAACACCGGGGAGCTGTTTTTT. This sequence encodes CASSLFRENTGELFF.

The chain's CDR3 is CASSLLAGYIEEQFF. CDR3 DNA sequence: TGTGCCAGCTCCCTCCTAGCGGGGTACATAGAGGAGCAGTTCTTC. The J gene is TRBJ2-1, the V gene TRBV11-2; 9 positions agree with TRBD2. J was trimmed by 10 bases and V by 8 bases; bases with no gene match: 15. The CDR3 covers 15 residues. Germline loops: CDR1 SGHAT, CDR2 FQNNGV.

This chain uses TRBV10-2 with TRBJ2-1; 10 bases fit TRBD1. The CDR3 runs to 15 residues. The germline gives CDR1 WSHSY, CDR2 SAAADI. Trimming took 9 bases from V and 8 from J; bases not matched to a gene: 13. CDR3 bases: TGCGCCAGAGGGAGCGGGACAGGGGATTTGGATGAGCAGTTCTTC. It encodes CARGSGTGDLDEQFF.

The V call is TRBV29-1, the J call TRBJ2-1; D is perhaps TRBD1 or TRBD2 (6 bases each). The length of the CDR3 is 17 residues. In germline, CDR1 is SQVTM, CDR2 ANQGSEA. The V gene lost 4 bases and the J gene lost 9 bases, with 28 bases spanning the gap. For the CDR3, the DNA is TGCAGCGTTGTATCCGGGGGCATATCGTCCGTAGTGGGTGAGCAGTTCTTC. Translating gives CSVVSGGISSVVGEQFF.

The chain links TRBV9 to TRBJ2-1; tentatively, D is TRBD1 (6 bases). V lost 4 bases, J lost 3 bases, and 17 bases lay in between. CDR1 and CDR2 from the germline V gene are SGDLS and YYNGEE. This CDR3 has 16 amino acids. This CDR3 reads CASSHDRDTSYNEQFF. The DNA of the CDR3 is TGTGCCAGCAGCCACGACCGGGACACCAGCTACAATGAGCAGTTCTTC.

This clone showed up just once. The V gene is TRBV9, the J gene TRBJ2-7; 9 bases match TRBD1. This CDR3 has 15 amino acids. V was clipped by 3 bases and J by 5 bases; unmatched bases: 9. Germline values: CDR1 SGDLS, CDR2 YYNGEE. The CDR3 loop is CASSAAGTGTHEQYF. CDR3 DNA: TGTGCCAGCAGCGCAGCCGGGACAGGGACCCACGAGCAGTACTTC.

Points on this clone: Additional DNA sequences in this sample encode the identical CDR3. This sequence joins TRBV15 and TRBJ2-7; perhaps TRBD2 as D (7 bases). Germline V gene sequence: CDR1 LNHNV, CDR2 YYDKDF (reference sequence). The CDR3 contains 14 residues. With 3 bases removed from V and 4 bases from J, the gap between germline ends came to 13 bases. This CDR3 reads CATSRGRGGYEQYF. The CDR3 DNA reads TGTGCCACCAGCAGGGGCAGGGGAGGGTACGAGCAGTACTTC.

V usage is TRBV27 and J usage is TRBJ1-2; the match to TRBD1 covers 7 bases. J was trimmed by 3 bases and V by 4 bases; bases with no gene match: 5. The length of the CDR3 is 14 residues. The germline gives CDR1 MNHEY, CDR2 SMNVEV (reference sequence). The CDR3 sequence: CASSYQGGDYGYTF. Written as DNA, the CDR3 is TGTGCCAGCAGTTACCAGGGGGGAGACTATGGCTACACCTTC.